This T cell receptor (beta chain) stems from a study of blood T cell repertoires in COVID-19. Overall study context: The United States, Italy and Spain provided the acute and convalescent COVID-19 samples. From T cells, B-cell-depleted T cells, or PBMCs came the material, which was cDNA or gDNA.

Per the original data handling: Researchers report that nucleated cell counts were estimated from reference gene primer amplification. Method: immunoSEQ multiplex PCR; TCRdb's copy keeps in-frame clones and lacks some. V, J and clone size are taken as reported in that table, and D and trimming were inferred from the DNA itself. Of approximately 230,000 clones in the sample, about 90% were seen once. The V end was cut by 4 bases, the J end by 1 base, with 13 bases between. This CDR3 is 15 amino acids long. Germline loops: CDR1 MGHDK, CDR2 SYGVNS. This TCR was sampled from a man at least 80 years old with acute or convalescent COVID-19. This chain joins TRBV25-1 and TRBJ1-1, with D perhaps TRBD1 (6 bases). The sample taken for sequencing was peripheral blood. The CDR3 bases are TGTGCCAGCAGTGGATGGACAGAGGCGAACACTGAAGCTTTCTTT. It translates to CASSGWTEANTEAFF.